Here is one T cell receptor (beta chain) with its context. The clone's antigen remains unknown. There are no base qualities to consult, and no much larger clone falls within one base. The sample's time point, from its label and the paper: peripheral blood 6 weeks after treatment start. The cohort comprised around 31 patients with locally advanced or metastatic urothelial carcinoma treated at Memorial Sloan Kettering on a trial protocol. Peripheral blood mononuclear cells were collected from each patient pretreatment and during treatment, giving between 1 and 8 total time points per patient. The Qiagen DNeasy Blood extraction kit was used to purify genomic DNA from total PBMCs and from tumor samples. PBMCs were collected pretreatment and during treatment, and were isolated and stored as previously described. The data were taken from a study of PD-L1 blockade in urothelial cancer (dated by TCRdb to 2017 to 2019). About the full investigation: All patients started therapy in about 2014 and received atezolizumab 1,200 mg intravenously every 3 weeks. Roughly 9 patients reached durable clinical benefit, while around 19 patients did not. In the same patients, whole exome sequencing and RNA sequencing of pretreatment tumors were performed in addition to TCR sequencing. Pretreatment tumor samples and matched peripheral blood, collected serially before and after atezolizumab treatment, underwent TCR sequencing. The study, an exploratory multi-omic analysis, examined somatic, immune and clinical correlates of response to PD-L1 blockade with atezolizumab in urothelial cancer. About 90% of the roughly 29 patients were identified as males with urothelial cancer of bladder origin, and a prior smoking history was reported by 18 of 29 patients. Blood samples yielded a median of 141,255 T cells and more than 75,000 unique TCRs, with median clonality about 0.08. Patients had an ECOG performance status of 0 or 1 and had received between 0 and 3 prior chemotherapy regimens. Blood samples were analyzed at 3 weeks after treatment start (second dose) and at 6 weeks after treatment start. Just over 28 patients had pretreatment blood TCR-seq, approximately 24 had at least one posttreatment blood collection, and approximately 24 had tumor TCR-seq. Durable clinical benefit was defined as progression-free survival longer than 6 months, and TCR features were also tested against progression-free and overall survival.

Measured from the cysteine to the phenylalanine, the CDR3 is 15 residues long. The read is trimmed to its CDR3 DNA, 45 bases read in frame from base 1. CDR1 and CDR2, per the germline V gene, are MDHEN and SYDVKM. V is cut by 4 bases and J by 0 bases, and the space between the germline ends is 9 bases. Synthetic TCR analog templates were spiked into each PCR so that absolute template abundance could be estimated from read counts. The immunoSEQ assay was used to amplify TCRbeta CDR3 regions from genomic DNA with bias-controlled V and J gene primers. Rearranged TCRbeta segments were sequenced at approximately 20X coverage. Per the original workflow: Clustering was used to correct sequencing errors, and CDR3s were annotated against IMGT so that V, D and J genes could be assigned. Downstream analyses used only productive TCRbeta rearrangements, leaving out any out-of-frame or stop-codon sequences. To compute clonality, Shannon entropy was normalized by the log of the number of unique productive sequences and then subtracted from one. Clones differing between time points or between blood and tumor were identified by Fisher's exact test with Benjamini-Hochberg correction at adjusted p below 0.01. TCRdb provides this immuneACCESS table in a form limited to in-frame rearrangements. Some clones are lacking; in checked studies, under half of them reflect an unresolved V gene, and why the rest are absent is not known. The V and J calls and clone size are taken from that table; D and trimming were inferred from the DNA. Across this sample there are about 130,000 clones, with 86% seen only once. Of the sample, 2.4% is held by the ten largest clones.

Overall study outcomes, separate from this receptor: Small sample size (n ≈ 29) and many exploratory analyses mean the results are intended to be hypothesis-generating. Among patients with durable benefit, tumor-associated TCR clones showed greater expansion in peripheral blood 3 weeks after treatment started (n ≈ 21, p = 0.022). Improved progression-free and overall survival was found to be associated with pretreatment peripheral blood TCR clonality below the median.

The rearrangement joined TRBV28 to TRBJ1-4; a tentative D match to TRBD1 spans 5 bases. The sequence was obtained from a man aged 45 to 65 with urothelial cancer. Here the sequenced sample was PBMCs, taken around atezolizumab (anti-PD-L1) treatment. The DNA sequence is given as TGTGCCAGCAGTTGGGACTCATCAACTAATGAAAAACTGTTTTTT. This codes for CASSWDSSTNEKLFF. Where the CDR3 stops, the reference TRBV28 and TRBJ1-4 genes take over; the full variable domain is DVKVTQSSRYLVKRTGEKVFLECVQDMDHENMFWYRQDPGLGLRLIYFSYDVKMKEKGDIPEGYSVSREKKERFSLILESASTNQTSMYLCASSWDSSTNEKLFFGSGTQLSVL.